The present T cell receptor (beta chain) was sequenced within a study of beta chain features in type 1 diabetes. Expressed TCRB transcripts were sequenced because the entire RNA isolate underwent reverse transcription. Repertoires were generated with immunoSEQ multiplex PCR, while TCRdb's copy carries only in-frame clones and drops some. The table records just over 600,000 clones, 15% to 17% of them present only once. Germline CDR1 MNHEY, CDR2 SMNVEV (reference sequence). The CDR3 length is 15 residues. V was clipped by 4 bases and J by 3 bases; unmatched bases: 6. This clonotype was sampled from a man aged 18 to 30 in good health. Sequencing was carried out using naive CD4+ T cells from blood. V gene TRBV27 combines with J gene TRBJ1-5; TRBD1 matches 7 bases. The CDR3 nucleotides are TGTGCCAGCAGTTCACAGGGACAGATCAATCAGCCCCAGCATTTT. This sequence encodes CASSSQGQINQPQHF.